The sequence of this TCR beta chain was determined in a study of blood T cell repertoires in COVID-19. About the research overall: Samples taken during acute and convalescent COVID-19 were collected in the United States, Italy and Spain. Sample material is recorded as cDNA or gDNA derived from T cells, B-cell-depleted T cells, or PBMCs.

Per the authors' pipeline: It was from reference gene primer amplification that nucleated cell counts were estimated. The data were produced by immunoSEQ multiplex PCR, yet TCRdb's version contains in-frame clones alone and is incomplete. Clonal size and the V and J genes are those of that table, whereas D and trimming came from the DNA. The profile covers approximately 210,000 clones, with approximately 82% appearing a single time and 3.5% to 4% taken by the ten largest. The sequencing input was peripheral blood. The receptor comes from a woman older than 75 with acute or convalescent COVID-19.

The CDR3 DNA follows: TGTGCCAGCAGCTCTTATTTAGGACAGGGGATGAAGCTGTTTTTT. Its protein is CASSSYLGQGMKLFF. The V gene is TRBV7-2, the J gene TRBJ2-2; 9 bases agree with TRBD1. CDR1 SGHTA and CDR2 FQGNSA come from the germline V gene. J lost 12 bases, V lost 4 bases, and 12 bases had no gene match. The CDR3 runs to 15 residues.